The 4 T cell receptor beta chains below were found in one sample sequenced in a study of T cells in Graves' hyperthyroidism and ophthalmopathy. What was amplified from RNA transcripts were TCR beta CDR3 regions. HTBI primers were the set used in a first-round RT-PCR of the TCR CDR3. MiXCR, applied by TCRdb to the multiplex PCR reads, yields one record per CDR3 protein. The sample records hundreds of thousands of distinct CDR3 sequences, roughly 40% being singletons. Sample: blood. These receptors were collected from a man aged 18 to 35 with Graves' hyperthyroidism.

Worth noting for this clonotype: This could be a read error, since a much larger clone is one nucleotide away. The missing conserved phenylalanine or tryptophan at the end of this CDR3 makes a read error likely. The chain combines TRBV15 with TRBJ2-7; either TRBD1 or TRBD2 may supply D (5 bases each). CDR3 length: 15 amino acids. V was clipped by 0 bases and J by 4 bases, with 13 bases between them. Germline values: CDR1 LNHNV, CDR2 YYDKDF (reference sequence). The CDR3 nucleotides are TGTGCCACCAGCAGAGATGGGACCACAAGTTACGAGCAGTACATC. This sequence encodes CATSRDGTTSYEQYI.

This clonotype has only a few counts. The J gene is TRBJ2-5, the V gene TRBV5-1; D might be TRBD1 (6 bases). CDR1 and CDR2 from the germline V gene are SGHRS and YFSETQ. The CDR3 spans 15 residues. V lost 2 bases, J lost 1 base, and 12 bases lay in between. CDR3 sequence (DNA): TGCGCCAGCAGCTTTACGGGACACTTCCAAGAGACCCAGTACTTC. It encodes CASSFTGHFQETQYF.

This clonotype was seen a few times. V usage is TRBV5-6 and J usage is TRBJ2-7; possibly TRBD1 for D (5 bases). Germline V gene lookup returns CDR1 SGHDT and CDR2 YYEEEE. This CDR3 has 14 amino acids. Trimming shortened V by 4 bases and J by 4 bases, and 15 bases separated the two germline ends. The CDR3 spells CASSPKATEYEQYF. The CDR3 DNA reads TGTGCCAGCAGCCCGAAAGCGACAGAGTACGAGCAGTACTTC. Using reference TRBV5-6 and TRBJ2-7 for the parts outside the CDR3, the full variable domain is DAGVTQSPTHLIKTRGQQVTLRCSPKSGHDTVSWYQQALGQGPQFIFQYYEEEERQRGNFPDRFSGHQFPNYSSELNVNALLLGDSALYLCASSPKATEYEQYFGPGTRLTVT.

V is TRBV5-1 and J is TRBJ2-7; D is ambiguous. The germline V gene encodes CDR1 SGHRS and CDR2 YFSETQ. V was shortened by 0 bases and J by 5 bases, with 9 bases between the two germline ends. The CDR3 covers 13 residues. The DNA of the CDR3 is TGCGCCAGCAGCTTGGAAGCCACTGACGAGCAGTACTTC. Protein sequence: CASSLEATDEQYF.